This T cell receptor (beta chain) was found in a study of T cells in Graves' hyperthyroidism and ophthalmopathy. The TCR beta CDR3 regions underwent amplification using RNA transcripts as the source. HTBI primers were the set used in a first-round RT-PCR of the TCR CDR3. MiXCR, applied by TCRdb to the multiplex PCR reads, yields one record per CDR3 protein. The profile covers 350,000 or so distinct CDR3 sequences, with less than 20% appearing a single time and roughly a sixth taken by the ten largest. Among ophthalmopathy patients, the Clinical Activity Score reached at least 3, the NOSPECS grade reached at least 4, and duration remained under 3 months. This clonotype has a count of ten or more. J gave up 3 bases and V 7 bases, and 7 bases lay outside the gene matches. CDR3 size: 15 residues. The germline V gene encodes CDR1 LNHDA and CDR2 SQIVND (reference sequence).

Sample: blood. The rearrangement uses TRBV19 and TRBJ1-5; 9 nucleotides agree with TRBD1. The TCR sequence derives from a woman aged 40 to 55 with Graves' ophthalmopathy. The CDR3 sequence is CASNPDRGFNQPQHF. CDR3 sequence (DNA): TGTGCCAGTAACCCGGACAGGGGATTCAATCAGCCCCAGCATTTT. Combining the CDR3 with reference TRBV19 and TRBJ1-5 gives the whole variable domain DGGITQSPKYLFRKEGQNVTLSCEQNLNHDAMYWYRQDPGQGLRLIYYSQIVNDFQKGDIAEGYSVSREKKESFPLTVTSAQKNPTAFYLCASNPDRGFNQPQHFGDGTRLSIL.